Presented here are 27 T cell receptor beta chains from one specimen sequenced in a study of T-cell reconstitution after alpha-beta-depleted transplantation in children. Unique molecular identifiers were used to barcode this TCRbeta library. TCRdb reprocessed the PCR reads with MiXCR, giving one entry per CDR3 protein. Of fewer than 700,000 distinct CDR3 sequences in the sample, 10% to 15% were seen once. The sequencing used PBMCs, mostly from graft donor cells, collected 360 days after TCRalphabeta/CD19-depleted stem cell transplant. The receptors derive from a male patient younger than 18 who had a stem cell transplant for acute myeloid leukemia, so the T cells may come from the graft donor.

There are a few counts of this clonotype. The chain couples TRBV7-3 to TRBJ2-1; TRBD2 matches 9 bases. The V gene's germline CDR1 is SGHTA and CDR2 FQGTGA. This CDR3 region has 16 residues. With V trimmed by 1 base and J by 4 bases, 5 bases remained unmatched. CDR3 bases: TGTGCCAGCAGCTTAAAGCCGCTAGCGGGGTACAATGAGCAGTTCTTC. This gives the protein CASSLKPLAGYNEQFF.

This clonotype showed up many times. J is TRBJ2-3 and V is TRBV6-4, with no clear D. V lost 3 bases and J lost 5, with 3 bases in between. The CDR3 runs to 11 residues. The germline V gene has CDR1 MRHNA and CDR2 SNTAGT. CDR3: CASSEGDTQYF. The CDR3 region has the DNA TGTGCCAGCAGTGAGGGAGATACGCAGTATTTT.

This clonotype has more than one count but fewer than ten. This rearrangement joins TRBV20-1 to TRBJ2-7, with 8 bases matching TRBD2. The CDR3 covers 14 residues. Germline CDR1 reads DFQATT; CDR2 reads SNEGSKA (reference sequence). V lost 3 bases to trimming and J lost 5 bases; unmatched junction nucleotides: 9. This chain's CDR3 is CSASLPGLVDEQYF. CDR3 coding DNA: TGCAGTGCTAGTCTCCCGGGACTAGTTGACGAGCAGTACTTC.

Many counts were recorded for this clonotype. The chain carries TRBV20-1 and TRBJ1-1; D not resolved. Trimming took off 8 bases at V and 3 bases at J, with 13 bases between the two ends. Germline CDR1 reads DFQATT; CDR2 reads SNEGSKA (reference sequence). The CDR3 runs 12 residues. The CDR3 spells CSTTSGDTEAFF. The CDR3 nucleotides are TGCAGTACCACATCGGGAGACACTGAAGCTTTCTTT.

J is TRBJ2-2 and V is TRBV6-2 or TRBV6-3; D unresolved. The CDR3 length is 16 residues. V was shortened by 7 bases and J by 0 bases, with 15 bases between the two germline ends. Germline CDR1 reads MNHEY; CDR2 reads SVGEGT. The CDR3, as DNA: TGTGCCAGCACGTCTAGGTTCGCCCCGAACACCGGGGAGCTGTTTTTT. Translating it yields CASTSRFAPNTGELFF.

V gene TRBV20-1 combines with J gene TRBJ2-7, with TRBD1 matching 8 bases. The CDR3 totals 15 residues. Germline CDR1 DFQATT, CDR2 SNEGSKA (reference sequence). The J segment lost 2 bases and the V segment lost 0 bases, leaving 6 bases of the junction unmatched. The CDR3 region is CSARDKRTGTYEQYF. CDR3 DNA sequence: TGCAGTGCTAGAGATAAAAGGACAGGGACCTACGAGCAGTACTTC.

This clonotype was found a few times. The chain is built from TRBV25-1 and TRBJ2-1; D is tentatively TRBD1 or TRBD2 (5 bases each). The germline V and J ends were trimmed by 4 bases and 6 bases, with 13 bases remaining between them. Germline loops: CDR1 MGHDK, CDR2 SYGVNS. The CDR3 totals 14 residues. CDR3 coding DNA: TGTGCCAGCAGTGCTCGGGGCAGCCTCAATGAGCAGTTCTTC. Protein sequence: CASSARGSLNEQFF. Filled out from reference TRBV25-1 and TRBJ2-1, the complete variable domain reads EADIYQTPRYLVIGTGKKITLECSQTMGHDKMYWYQQDPGMELHLIHYSYGVNSTEKGDLSSESTVSRIRTEHFPLTLESARPSHTSQYLCASSARGSLNEQFFGPGTRLTVL.

This clonotype appeared a few times. This chain connects TRBV7-6 to TRBJ2-7; possible D gene TRBD2, 6 bases. Germline V gene data show CDR1 as SGHVS and CDR2 as FNYEAQ. The CDR3 is 15 amino acids. Trimming left V 2 bases short and J 3 bases short, with 14 bases between. The CDR3 region has the DNA TGTGCCAGCAGCTTATCTCGGGGGTCGTTCTACGAGCAGTACTTC. It translates to CASSLSRGSFYEQYF.

For this clonotype: One junction end disagrees with the germline gene, perhaps due to a read error. The J gene is TRBJ2-7, the V gene TRBV10-3, with D tentatively TRBD2 (5 bases). This CDR3 has 12 residues. Germline assignment: CDR1 ENHRY and CDR2 SYGVKD. CDR3 nucleotide sequence: TGTGCCATCAGTGAGTTCCAGACTATTGGCCTCTTC. The encoded protein is CAISEFQTIGLF.

V usage is TRBV5-4 and J usage is TRBJ2-7, with TRBD2 matching 8 bases. V lost 0 bases and J lost 3; bases outside the gene matches: 5. Germline-derived CDR1 and CDR2 are SGHNT and YYREEE (reference sequence). The CDR3 totals 15 residues. CDR3: CASSLGLANFYEQYF. The CDR3 nucleotides read TGTGCCAGCAGCTTGGGACTAGCGAACTTCTACGAGCAGTACTTC.

The V call is TRBV12-3 or TRBV12-4, the J call TRBJ2-7; no clear D. Trimming took 6 bases from V and 9 from J, leaving 24 bases between them. The length of the CDR3 is 15 residues. The CDR3 protein is CASSPPTSRVGVQYF. CDR3 sequence (DNA): TGTGCCAGCAGCCCGCCGACTTCCCGGGTTGGGGTGCAGTACTTC.

In this sample, this clonotype turned up a few times. The chain combines TRBV29-1 with TRBJ2-7, with D possibly TRBD2 on 5 matching bases. Per the germline V gene, CDR1 is SQVTM and CDR2 is ANQGSEA. With 3 bases removed from V and 5 bases from J, the gap between germline ends came to 14 bases. This CDR3 is built from 13 residues. The CDR3 protein is CSVDRGRRDEQYF. DNA of the CDR3: TGCAGCGTTGATAGAGGGAGAAGAGACGAGCAGTACTTC.

This clonotype has a handful of counts. The chain couples TRBV20-1 to TRBJ2-7; D may be TRBD2 (5 bases). V lost 3 bases to trimming and J lost 0 bases, with 18 bases between them. In germline, CDR1 is DFQATT, CDR2 SNEGSKA (reference sequence). This CDR3 is 16 amino acids long. CDR3 coding DNA: TGCAGTGCTAGTACCCCTGGGAGCGGTAGCTCCTACGAGCAGTACTTC. Encoded protein: CSASTPGSGSSYEQYF.

This clonotype was detected only a few times. The rearrangement links TRBV4-3 to TRBJ1-5, with 7 bases that match TRBD1. Germline values: CDR1 LGHNA, CDR2 YSLEER. Trimming at V came to 4 bases and at J to 5 bases, leaving 5 bases not matched to a gene. The CDR3 contains 14 residues. The CDR3 reads CASSRDRADQPQHF. The CDR3, as DNA: TGCGCCAGCAGCCGTGACAGGGCTGATCAGCCCCAGCATTTT.

There are many counts of this clonotype. Written as DNA, the CDR3 is TGTGCCAGCAGCCTGGGGAGCGGAAGGGGGACCCAGTACTTC. This encodes CASSLGSGRGTQYF. V gene TRBV3-1 combines with J gene TRBJ2-5; D is perhaps TRBD1 or TRBD2 (5 bases each). This CDR3 is built from 14 residues. V shed 4 bases and J shed 7 bases, with 16 bases lying between them. Germline V CDR1 and CDR2: LGHDT, YNNKEL (reference sequence).

This chain links TRBV12-3 or TRBV12-4 with TRBJ1-3; D gene uncertain. V was pared by 3 bases and J by 0 bases, with 9 bases between. The CDR3 spans 15 residues. The CDR3 DNA reads as TGTGCCAGCAGTTTGTCCCCGATCTCTGGAAACACCATATATTTT. Amino acids: CASSLSPISGNTIYF.

This chain uses TRBV12-3 or TRBV12-4 with TRBJ2-1; 8 nucleotides line up with TRBD2. The CDR3 is 16 amino acids. Unmatched junction bases numbered 13, after V lost 7 bases and J lost 5 bases. The CDR3 reads CASILQGAGVNNEQFF. For the CDR3, the DNA is TGTGCCAGCATCTTGCAGGGAGCGGGAGTAAACAATGAGCAGTTCTTC.

This clonotype was counted many times. This chain uses TRBV29-1 with TRBJ2-1, with D possibly being TRBD2 (7 bases). V lost 3 bases, J lost 9 bases, and 12 bases lay in between. CDR1 is SQVTM, CDR2 ANQGSEA, per germline. The CDR3 is 12 amino acids. Here the CDR3 reads CSVDRGGGEQFF. The CDR3 DNA reads as TGCAGCGTTGATAGGGGGGGTGGTGAGCAGTTCTTC.

This clonotype has just a few counts. The rearrangement links TRBV7-2 to TRBJ2-5; D perhaps matches TRBD1 (6 bases). This CDR3 contains 13 residues. Trimming cost V 3 bases and J 5 bases, with 10 bases left between them. Germline CDR1 is SGHTA and CDR2 is FQGNSA. The CDR3 nucleotides are TGTGCCAGCAGCTTCGGGACAAGGGAGACCCAGTACTTC. It encodes CASSFGTRETQYF. Based on the CDR3 plus reference TRBV7-2 and TRBJ2-5, the full variable domain is GAGVSQSPSNKVTEKGKDVELRCDPISGHTALYWYRQSLGQGLEFLIYFQGNSAPDKSGLPSDRFSAERTGGSVSTLTIQRTQQEDSAVYLCASSFGTRETQYFGPGTRLLVL.

V usage is TRBV21-1 and J usage is TRBJ2-7. TRBV21-1 is reported as a pseudogene. CDR3 size: 13 residues. The CDR3 region has the DNA TGTGCCAGCAGCACATGGCGTTTATGGGAGCAGTACTTC. Its protein is CASSTWRLWEQYF.

This clonotype has more than one count but fewer than ten. The J gene is TRBJ2-7, the V gene TRBV20-1, with D perhaps TRBD2 (6 bases). The germline V and J ends were trimmed by 3 bases and 9 bases, with 18 bases remaining between them. CDR3 length: 13 amino acids. Germline V gene data show CDR1 as DFQATT and CDR2 as SNEGSKA (reference sequence). The CDR3 is CSARPSVLTGQYF. CDR3 in DNA: TGCAGTGCTAGGCCTAGCGTCCTTACGGGGCAGTACTTC.

This clonotype was detected ten times or more. The V and J genes are TRBV7-2 and TRBJ1-6; the D gene is possibly TRBD1 (5 bases). Germline assignment: CDR1 SGHTA and CDR2 FQGNSA. CDR3 length equals 14 residues. V lost 4 bases and J 7 bases, leaving 11 bases between the germline ends. CDR3 sequence reads: CASSSGGGNSPLHF. In DNA, the CDR3 is TGTGCCAGCAGCTCCGGTGGGGGAAATTCACCCCTCCACTTT.

The chain joins TRBV5-1 to TRBJ2-6, with D unclear. The CDR3 is made up of 16 amino acids. The germline V and J ends were trimmed by 0 bases and 2 bases, with 9 bases remaining between them. In germline, CDR1 is SGHRS, CDR2 YFSETQ. CDR3 protein: CASSLDRNPGANVLTF. The CDR3 DNA reads TGCGCCAGCAGCTTGGATAGGAACCCTGGGGCCAACGTCCTGACTTTC.

The chain joins TRBV7-8 to TRBJ2-7, with no clear D. CDR3 length: 15 amino acids. CDR1 and CDR2 from the germline V gene are SGHVS and FQNEAQ. Between the trimmed V and J ends, which lost 3 bases and 2 bases, there was a span of 14 bases. The CDR3 region is CASSFSDRYPYEQYF. The DNA of the CDR3 is TGTGCCAGCAGCTTCTCCGATCGCTACCCCTACGAGCAGTACTTC.

This clonotype was detected only a few times. The chain joins TRBV12-3 or TRBV12-4 to TRBJ2-7, with TRBD2 as a possible D gene (6 bases). V lost 10 bases, J lost 7 bases, and 14 bases lay in between. CDR3 length: 11 amino acids. The CDR3, as DNA: TGTGCCATCCGGAGGGGTTTTGAGCAGTACTTC. It is translated as CAIRRGFEQYF.

This clonotype was picked up a small number of times. The chain has TRBV6-5 and TRBJ2-7; 9 positions agree with TRBD2. V was clipped by 1 base and J by 2 bases; unmatched bases: 3. The CDR3 has 15 residues. CDR1 and CDR2 (germline): MNHEY, SVGAGI. The CDR3 reads CASSYLPSGTYEQYF. For the CDR3, the DNA is TGTGCCAGCAGTTACTTGCCTAGCGGGACCTACGAGCAGTACTTC.

This chain connects TRBV29-1 to TRBJ2-1; D ambiguous. In germline, CDR1 is SQVTM, CDR2 ANQGSEA. The CDR3 is 14 amino acids. Trimming stripped 6 bases from V and 1 base from J, with 13 bases between. The CDR3 region has the DNA TGCAGCGTCGCACGCCGGATTTCCTACAATGAGCAGTTCTTC. As protein: CSVARRISYNEQFF.